This T cell receptor (beta chain) was sequenced for a study of blood T cell repertoires in COVID-19. Overall study: Collection of acute and convalescent COVID-19 samples took place in the United States, Italy and Spain. T cells, B-cell-depleted T cells, or PBMCs supplied cDNA or gDNA.

Original processing methods: Estimated nucleated cell counts came from reference gene primer amplification. Profiled with immunoSEQ multiplex PCR; TCRdb holds only in-frame clones, not every one. The V and J calls and clone size are taken from that table; D and trimming were inferred from the DNA. The table has 100,000 to 150,000 clones, about 81% seen once. The V end was cut by 5 bases, the J end by 2 bases, with 10 bases between. CDR1 and CDR2 (germline): SGHTA, FQGNSA. This CDR3 has 13 residues. The sequence derives from a woman aged 50 to 60 with acute or convalescent COVID-19. V usage is TRBV7-2 and J usage is TRBJ2-7; possibly TRBD1 for D (5 bases). Sample: peripheral blood. In DNA, the CDR3 is TGTGCCAGCAGCCGTGACAGAACCTACGAGCAGTACTTC. Its translation is CASSRDRTYEQYF.